One sample yielded the 9 T cell receptor beta chains listed below, sequenced in a study of Ad26.COV2.S vaccination and SARS-CoV-2 variants. Here immunoSEQ multiplex PCR was the method, and the copy in TCRdb shows in-frame clones only, minus some. The repertoire holds 350,000 to 450,000 clones, with about 80% as singletons. Documented treatment: 15 to 20 received Ad26.COV2.S at low or high dose, single or two shots; about 5 received placebo; per-sample allocation not given. Collection of samples fell on day 63 after the first vaccine or placebo injection. The source was peripheral blood, collected in a trial of Ad26.COV2.S vaccine versus placebo. The origin of the receptors is a person between 18 and 59 years old who received the Ad26.COV2.S COVID-19 vaccine or a placebo.

The J gene is TRBJ1-2, the V gene TRBV19; no firm D call. V was trimmed by 6 bases and J by 4 bases, leaving 12 bases between them. CDR3 length: 13 amino acids. Germline V lookup: CDR1 LNHDA, CDR2 SQIVND (reference sequence). Here the CDR3 DNA reads TGTGCCAGTAGAAGGGAGCTAGCCTATGGCTACACCTTC. Translation: CASRRELAYGYTF.

The chain employs TRBV9 and TRBJ2-7; perhaps TRBD2 as D (5 bases). V was pared by 4 bases and J by 6 bases, with 17 bases between. Germline lookup yields CDR1 SGDLS and CDR2 YYNGEE. The CDR3 covers 14 residues. CDR3 coding DNA: TGTGCCAGCAGCCCCCGTCCTCTTCGGGGCGAGCAGTACTTC. This codes for CASSPRPLRGEQYF.

V usage is TRBV30 and J usage is TRBJ2-5; D is undetermined. Germline lookup yields CDR1 GTSNPN and CDR2 SVGIG (reference sequence). The CDR3 length is 13 residues. The V end was cut by 2 bases, the J end by 7 bases, with 14 bases between. CDR3 nucleotides: TGTGCCTGGAGTCTCGTCCTAGGCGGGACCCAGTACTTC. It encodes CAWSLVLGGTQYF.

The chain carries TRBV7-6 and TRBJ2-5; possibly TRBD1 for D (5 bases). The germline CDR1 and CDR2 sequences are SGHVS and FNYEAQ. V lost 3 bases, J lost 7 bases, and 6 bases lay in between. The CDR3 length is 11 residues. The CDR3 DNA reads as TGTGCCAGCAGCTTTCAGGGGACCCAGTACTTC. It translates to CASSFQGTQYF.

In DNA form, the CDR3 reads TGTGCCAGCAGTCCCGTACCCACAGATACGCAGTATTTT. Residues: CASSPVPTDTQYF. J is TRBJ2-3 and V is TRBV5-6, with D unclear. Germline lookup yields CDR1 SGHDT and CDR2 YYEEEE. Trimming removed 5 bases at V and 2 bases at J, with 9 bases between. This CDR3 contains 13 residues.

This chain joins TRBV5-1 and TRBJ1-1; no firm D call. The CDR3 length is 13 residues. V gave up 0 bases and J gave up 8 bases, with 11 bases separating them. Looked up from germline, CDR1 is SGHRS and CDR2 is YFSETQ. DNA of the CDR3: TGCGCCAGCAGCTTGGTAGGGATCGGGGAAGCTTTCTTT. It is translated as CASSLVGIGEAFF.

This chain links TRBV12-3 or TRBV12-4 with TRBJ2-5; 8 nucleotides match TRBD2. The V and J ends lost 4 bases and 4 bases, in that order; junction bases with no gene match: 2. The CDR3 sequence is 13 residues long. The CDR3 sequence: CASSSGTRETQYF. CDR3 DNA: TGTGCCAGCAGTTCCGGGACTAGAGAGACCCAGTACTTC.

This chain uses TRBV9 with TRBJ1-6, with D possibly TRBD1 on 5 matching bases. CDR3 length: 13 amino acids. V was shortened by 0 bases and J by 7 bases, with 5 bases between the two germline ends. The V gene's germline CDR1 is SGDLS and CDR2 YYNGEE. CDR3 region: CASSVDRNSPLHF. The CDR3 DNA reads TGTGCCAGCAGCGTAGACAGGAATTCACCCCTCCACTTT.

The J gene is TRBJ1-2, the V gene TRBV29-1; D is unresolved. Germline V gene sequence: CDR1 SQVTM, CDR2 ANQGSEA. V lost 6 bases and J lost 1, with 12 bases in between. The CDR3 loop spans 13 amino acids. The CDR3, as DNA: TGCAGCGTCCGCCTCGTCGATAACTATGGCTACACCTTC. Protein product: CSVRLVDNYGYTF.